These 29 T cell receptor beta chains came from one sample sequenced in a study of blood T cell repertoires in COVID-19. The table came from immunoSEQ multiplex PCR; TCRdb's copy has only in-frame clones and leaves some out. The data show 140,000 to 150,000 clones, with approximately 89% seen just once and approximately 1.5% held by the top ten. The sequencing sample was made of peripheral blood. The receptors stem from a woman in her forties or fifties with acute or convalescent COVID-19.

The rearrangement links TRBV30 to TRBJ1-2; TRBD1 matches 10 bases. Germline-derived CDR1 and CDR2 are GTSNPN and SVGIG (reference sequence). This CDR3 comprises 14 residues. The V segment lost 4 bases and the J segment 8 bases; nucleotides outside the gene matches: 10. The CDR3, as DNA: TGTGCCTGGATTACCCGGGACAGGGGAGGAGGCTACACCTTC. Residues: CAWITRDRGGGYTF.

The CDR3 loop reads CASSPARQSTDTQYF. CDR3 nucleotide sequence: TGTGCCAGCTCACCGGCGAGACAGTCCACAGATACGCAGTATTTT. This chain joins TRBV18 and TRBJ2-3; tentatively, D is TRBD1 (5 bases). V dropped 3 bases and J dropped 2 bases, with 12 bases sitting between them. Germline assignment: CDR1 KGHSH and CDR2 LQKENI. The CDR3 is made up of 15 amino acids.

The gene calls are TRBV3-1 (or the pseudogene TRBV3-2) and TRBJ1-5; perhaps TRBD1 as D (6 bases). This CDR3 has 15 residues. V lost 6 bases and J lost 0, with 12 bases in between. Germline assignment: CDR1 LGHDT and CDR2 YNNKEL (reference sequence). The CDR3 nucleotides are TGTGCCAGCAGTCGGGACATTAATAGCAATCAGCCCCAGCATTTT. Encoded protein: CASSRDINSNQPQHF.

This clone showed up just once. The chain links TRBV15 to TRBJ2-3, with D perhaps matching TRBD1 (6 bases). Trimming stripped 2 bases from V and 4 bases from J, with 13 bases between. From germline, CDR1 is LNHNV and CDR2 YYDKDF (reference sequence). The CDR3 is 15 residues long. Written as DNA, the CDR3 is TGTGCCACCAGCAGATCCGGACAGTTGGCAGATACGCAGTATTTT. Translating gives CATSRSGQLADTQYF.

This clone was counted once. The chain joins TRBV5-6 to TRBJ2-7, with TRBD1 as a possible D gene (6 bases). CDR3 length equals 13 residues. The V and J ends lost 1 base and 6 bases respectively, with 11 bases between them. Germline loops: CDR1 SGHDT, CDR2 YYEEEE. In DNA, the CDR3 is TGTGCCAGCAGCTTGATTGCAGGGGTCGAGCAGTACTTC. It is translated as CASSLIAGVEQYF.

About this clone itself: Within the sample, other DNA sequences also encode this same CDR3. The chain employs TRBV6-5 and TRBJ1-2, with TRBD1 as a possible D gene (6 bases). The CDR3 spans 13 residues. Per the germline V gene, CDR1 is MNHEY and CDR2 is SVGAGI. The V gene lost 5 bases and the J gene lost 4 bases, with 11 bases spanning the gap. This CDR3 reads CASSRTAFYGYTF. CDR3 DNA sequence: TGTGCCAGCAGTCGGACAGCCTTCTATGGCTACACCTTC.

This rearrangement joins TRBV18 to TRBJ2-1, with D tentatively TRBD2 (6 bases). CDR1 is KGHSH and CDR2 is LQKENI in the germline V gene. V was pared by 1 base and J by 2 bases, with 15 bases between. This CDR3 is built from 17 residues. CDR3 sequence: CASSPQTGAEPYNEQFF. In nucleotides, the CDR3 is TGTGCCAGCTCACCACAAACGGGAGCGGAACCCTACAATGAGCAGTTCTTC. Together with reference TRBV18 and TRBJ2-1, the CDR3 gives the full variable domain: NAGVMQNPRHLVRRRGQEARLRCSPMKGHSHVYWYRQLPEEGLKFMVYLQKENIIDESGMPKERFSAEFPKEGPSILRIQQVVRGDSAAYFCASSPQTGAEPYNEQFFGPGTRLTVL.

The chain links TRBV6-5 to TRBJ1-2; D is uncertain. This CDR3 region has 15 residues. The V end lost 4 bases, the J end lost 5 bases, and 17 bases lay between the germline ends. The germline CDR1 and CDR2 sequences are MNHEY and SVGAGI. The CDR3 DNA reads as TGTGCCAGCAGTTGGGCAGAGATTGGAGGGTATGGCTACACCTTC. Residues: CASSWAEIGGYGYTF.

The rearrangement links TRBV7-2 to TRBJ1-2; D is undetermined. The CDR3 is 16 amino acids. V was pared by 2 bases and J by 2 bases, with 15 bases between. The germline V gene encodes CDR1 SGHTA and CDR2 FQGNSA. The CDR3 bases are TGTGCCAGCAGCTTAAGGCAGGCCGGTATCAACTATGGCTACACCTTC. It is translated as CASSLRQAGINYGYTF.

The J gene is TRBJ2-1, the V gene TRBV5-1, with 7 bases matching TRBD2. The ends lost 4 bases at V and 9 bases at J; junction bases unmatched: 16. The length of the CDR3 is 16 residues. Germline assignment: CDR1 SGHRS and CDR2 YFSETQ. The CDR3 loop is CASSPRSGVVGAEQFF. The CDR3 DNA sequence: TGCGCCAGCAGCCCTCGGAGCGGGGTCGTCGGGGCTGAGCAGTTCTTC.

J is TRBJ2-3 and V is TRBV6-4; 12 bases line up with TRBD2. The V segment lost 4 bases and the J segment 1 base; nucleotides outside the gene matches: 0. This CDR3 region has 15 residues. Germline V lookup: CDR1 MRHNA, CDR2 SNTAGT. CDR3 sequence reads: CASSGLAGGTDTQYF. The CDR3 DNA follows: TGTGCCAGCAGTGGACTAGCGGGGGGCACAGATACGCAGTATTTT.

The chain combines TRBV9 with TRBJ2-1, with D perhaps TRBD2 (5 bases). Trimming cost V 7 bases and J 6 bases, with 11 bases left between them. The germline V gene encodes CDR1 SGDLS and CDR2 YYNGEE. CDR3 length equals 12 residues. The CDR3 DNA reads TGTGCCAGCGCCAAAGCGGCCAATGAGCAGTTCTTC. Translating gives CASAKAANEQFF.

The J gene is TRBJ2-7, the V gene TRBV19, with TRBD2 identical over 10 bases. CDR1 is LNHDA and CDR2 is SQIVND in the germline V gene (reference sequence). J gave up 3 bases and V 5 bases, and 7 bases lay outside the gene matches. The CDR3 is 15 amino acids. CDR3 nucleotides: TGTGCCAGTAGTGAAGCGGGGGGGCCGCTCTACGAGCAGTACTTC. Translation: CASSEAGGPLYEQYF.

This chain uses TRBV4-1 with TRBJ1-2; D is undetermined. The CDR3 has 13 residues. V lost 4 bases and J 1 base, leaving 7 bases between the germline ends. Germline CDR1 MGHRA, CDR2 YSYEKL. In DNA, the CDR3 is TGCGCCAGCAGCCTCAACGGTAACTATGGCTACACCTTC. Protein: CASSLNGNYGYTF.

V gene TRBV20-1 combines with J gene TRBJ1-5, with D possibly matching TRBD1 (6 bases). There are 15 residues in the CDR3. Trimming took off 3 bases at V and 1 base at J, with 13 bases between the two ends. Germline CDR1 DFQATT, CDR2 SNEGSKA (reference sequence). This CDR3 reads CSASISDRSNQPQHF. CDR3 bases: TGCAGTGCTAGTATCTCAGACAGGAGCAATCAGCCCCAGCATTTT.

The J gene is TRBJ2-2, the V gene TRBV9; no clear D gene. Trimming took off 1 base at V and 8 bases at J, with 6 bases between the two ends. The CDR3 contains 12 residues. The germline V gene encodes CDR1 SGDLS and CDR2 YYNGEE. The CDR3 coding sequence is TGTGCCAGCAGCGTACCCAGAGGGGAGCTGTTTTTT. Its protein is CASSVPRGELFF.

This chain uses TRBV3-1 (or the pseudogene TRBV3-2) with TRBJ1-4; D not certain. V lost 4 bases to trimming and J lost 7 bases, with 19 bases between them. There are 16 residues in the CDR3. Germline V gives CDR1 LGHDT, CDR2 YNNKEL (reference sequence). The CDR3 coding sequence is TGTGCCAGCAGCCTACCCCGACACCCCGGCAGTGAAAAACTGTTTTTT. Translation: CASSLPRHPGSEKLFF.

The V gene is TRBV10-3, the J gene TRBJ2-3; possible D gene TRBD1, 6 bases. CDR3 length: 14 residues. From germline, CDR1 is ENHRY and CDR2 SYGVKD. The ends were cut back, 10 bases at V and 2 bases at J, with 16 bases in the middle. The CDR3: CATLNRQATDTQYF. The CDR3 coding sequence is TGTGCCACGCTAAACCGACAGGCCACAGATACGCAGTATTTT.

This sequence joins TRBV6-4 and TRBJ1-1, with 9 bases lining up with TRBD1. The CDR3 length is 18 residues. With V trimmed by 0 bases and J by 3 bases, 11 bases remained unmatched. Germline CDR1 MRHNA, CDR2 SNTAGT. CDR3 region: CASSDSYRDRVDDTEAFF. CDR3 nucleotide sequence: TGTGCCAGCAGTGACTCTTACCGGGACAGGGTTGATGACACTGAAGCTTTCTTT.

The table lists this clone with a few counts. The V and J genes are TRBV11-2 and TRBJ1-5; no clear D gene. Trimming removed 0 bases from V and 6 bases from J, with 15 bases in between. This CDR3 contains 16 residues. CDR1 is SGHAT and CDR2 is FQNNGV in the germline V gene. The CDR3 coding sequence is TGTGCCAGCAGCTTAGATGGGAGGTTAGGAGGTCAGCCCCAGCATTTT. It yields the protein CASSLDGRLGGQPQHF.

V gene TRBV19 combines with J gene TRBJ2-1; a possible D gene is TRBD2 (7 bases). V was pared by 6 bases and J by 1 base, with 10 bases between. This CDR3 is built from 14 residues. The germline V gene encodes CDR1 LNHDA and CDR2 SQIVND (reference sequence). CDR3 in DNA: TGTGCCAGTAGCGGGGGGCCTTCCTACAATGAGCAGTTCTTC. Translating gives CASSGGPSYNEQFF.

To note about this clone: The junction differs from germline at one of its ends, possibly a read error. J is TRBJ1-3 and V is TRBV7-7, with TRBD1 matching over 7 bases. The CDR3 covers 13 residues. Germline CDR1 reads SSHAT; CDR2 reads FNYEAQ (reference sequence). This CDR3 reads CASSPGQQNTIYF. The CDR3 coding sequence is TGTGCTAGCAGCCCGGGACAGCAAAACACCATATATTTT.

The rearrangement uses TRBV27 and TRBJ2-1; 9 bases are a match to TRBD1. After removal of 8 bases from V and 6 bases from J, the junction contained 11 bases not matched to a gene. The germline gives CDR1 MNHEY, CDR2 SMNVEV (reference sequence). The CDR3 extends over 15 amino acids. The CDR3 coding sequence is TGTGCCAGCGGCCGAGGACAGGGGCAGGTCAATGAGCAGTTCTTC. This translates into CASGRGQGQVNEQFF.

The chain recombines TRBV7-2 with TRBJ2-5, with TRBD2 identical over 8 bases. Germline CDR1 reads SGHTA; CDR2 reads FQGNSA. CDR3 length: 17 amino acids. Trimming took 1 base from V and 2 from J; bases not matched to a gene: 9. CDR3 region: CASSLVASGSLQETQYF. In DNA form, the CDR3 reads TGTGCCAGCAGCTTAGTAGCGAGCGGGAGTTTACAAGAGACCCAGTACTTC.

This chain joins TRBV10-2 and TRBJ2-7; the match to TRBD2 covers 10 bases. Germline V CDR1 and CDR2: WSHSY, SAAADI. This CDR3 has 14 amino acids. The V gene end was trimmed by 10 bases and the J gene end by 7 bases; junction bases not matched to a gene: 13. The CDR3 sequence: CAIQPGLAPGEQYF. CDR3 sequence (DNA): TGCGCCATACAACCGGGACTAGCGCCGGGGGAGCAGTACTTC.

The genes are TRBV19 and TRBJ1-2; 8 nucleotides match TRBD1. The CDR3 loop spans 15 amino acids. Germline loops: CDR1 LNHDA, CDR2 SQIVND (reference sequence). V lost 0 bases and J lost 4; bases outside the gene matches: 4. DNA for the CDR3: TGTGCCAGTAGTATAGATGGACAGGGCTTCTATGGCTACACCTTC. Translated: CASSIDGQGFYGYTF.

This clone was counted once. The rearrangement joins TRBV2 to TRBJ2-3, with D perhaps matching TRBD2 (7 bases). Germline values: CDR1 SNHLY, CDR2 FYNNEI. The CDR3 has 16 amino acids. Trimming shortened V by 1 base and J by 2 bases, and 13 bases separated the two germline ends. DNA of the CDR3: TGTGCCAGCAGTGAAGGGAGCGGGACAAACACAGATACGCAGTATTTT. Protein sequence: CASSEGSGTNTDTQYF.

This clone occurred a few times. CDR3 residues: CSVRGLPNEKLFF. The CDR3 region has the DNA TGCAGCGTTCGAGGTCTCCCCAATGAAAAACTGTTTTTT. This sequence joins TRBV29-1 and TRBJ1-4; D not resolved. The CDR3 is made up of 13 amino acids. Looked up from germline, CDR1 is SQVTM and CDR2 is ANQGSEA. With 5 bases removed from V and 5 bases from J, the gap between germline ends came to 12 bases.

The chain recombines TRBV2 with TRBJ1-4, with no clear D. This CDR3 comprises 18 residues. Germline V CDR1 and CDR2: SNHLY, FYNNEI. V lost 2 bases to trimming and J lost 4 bases, with 20 bases between them. This chain's CDR3 is CASSENYRPRSVNEKLFF. The CDR3 nucleotides read TGTGCCAGCAGTGAAAACTATCGTCCACGGTCAGTTAATGAAAAACTGTTTTTT.